The text below deals with one TCR beta chain. These data belong to a study of blood T cells in healthy people across ages. The authors ran a second PCR of about 7 to 12 cycles using a sample-barcoded 5' primer and a J-beta primer mix. Each CDR3 protein gets one entry after TCRdb re-called the 5' RACE reads with MiXCR. The data show approximately 690,000 distinct CDR3 sequences, about 54% seen once. The CDR3 extends over 15 amino acids. The germline CDR1 and CDR2 sequences are SGHAT and FQNNGV. V usage is TRBV11-2 and J usage is TRBJ2-7; D may correspond to TRBD1 or TRBD2 (6 bases each). Judging by the DNA end, TRBJ2-5 fits better; the J call may be wrong. Material: blood. The sequence was obtained from a man in his fifties or sixties in good health. The CDR3 DNA reads TGTGCCAGCAGCCGAGGAGGGGGGACTGCAGAGACCCAGTACTTC. Amino acids: CASSRGGGTAETQYF.